Listed below are T cell receptor beta chains from one sample, sequenced in a study of T cell repertoires in cytomegalovirus infection. MiXCR, applied by TCRdb to the reads, yields one record per CDR3 protein. The table records about 740,000 distinct CDR3 sequences, 35% of them present only once. The sample taken for sequencing was PBMCs. All receptors come from a human donor in good health (CMV status not recorded). Some clones in this sample may be carry-over from other donors' samples. Each CDR3 is given with its conserved first and last residue. The D gene is left open where the match is weak. The size field is filled for only some rows; it gives once, few, many or a size class.

j_call: TRBJ2-6
v_call: TRBV5-1
d_call: TRBD2
clone_size: -
cdr3_nt: TGCGCCAGCAGCCCGGGGGGGCTAGCGGGGGCCAACGTCCTGACTTTC
cdr3_aa: CASSPGGLAGANVLTF

j_call: TRBJ2-2
v_call: TRBV12-3/TRBV12-4
d_call: -
clone_size: -
cdr3_nt: TGTGCCAGCAGTTTAGTCGGGGTACCCGGGGAGCTGTTTTTT
cdr3_aa: CASSLVGVPGELFF

j_call: TRBJ2-7
v_call: TRBV10-3
d_call: -
clone_size: -
cdr3_nt: TGTGCCATCAGTGTAGGGACGGCCTCCTACGAGCAGTACTTC
cdr3_aa: CAISVGTASYEQYF

j_call: TRBJ1-1
v_call: TRBV19
d_call: -
clone_size: few
cdr3_nt: TGTGCCAGTAAAGTGGCGGGGGCCAAGGACACTGAAGCTTTCTTT
cdr3_aa: CASKVAGAKDTEAFF

j_call: TRBJ1-5
v_call: TRBV7-6
d_call: -
clone_size: many
cdr3_nt: TGTGCCAGCAGCTTAGACGTGAGGGGCTCGGGCAATCAGCCCCAGCATTTT
cdr3_aa: CASSLDVRGSGNQPQHF

j_call: TRBJ2-1
v_call: TRBV7-2
d_call: -
clone_size: few
cdr3_nt: TGTGCCAGCAGCTCCCGGACTGTGTACAATGAGCAGTTCTTC
cdr3_aa: CASSSRTVYNEQFF

j_call: TRBJ2-5
v_call: TRBV6-6
d_call: -
clone_size: once
cdr3_nt: TGTGCCAGCAATAACAGGGCCCCTCAAGAGACCCAGTACTTC
cdr3_aa: CASNNRAPQETQYF

j_call: TRBJ2-1
v_call: TRBV7-2
d_call: TRBD2
clone_size: many
cdr3_nt: TGTGCCAGCAGCTTAGTACGAGGACCCTGGGGGACTAGCGGGAGAGGGGAGCAGTTCTTC
cdr3_aa: CASSLVRGPWGTSGRGEQFF

j_call: TRBJ2-1
v_call: TRBV5-1
d_call: TRBD2
clone_size: few
cdr3_nt: TGCGCCAGCAGCTTGGATGGACTAGCGGGGGGGCCGAAGTACAATGAGCAGTTCTTC
cdr3_aa: CASSLDGLAGGPKYNEQFF

j_call: TRBJ2-1
v_call: TRBV28
d_call: TRBD1
clone_size: -
cdr3_nt: TGTGCCAGCAGTTTATGGACCGGGACAGGGGTCGACAATGAGCAGTTCTTC
cdr3_aa: CASSLWTGTGVDNEQFF

j_call: TRBJ1-2
v_call: TRBV7-2
d_call: TRBD1
clone_size: many
cdr3_nt: TGTGCCAGCAGCACAGGGGTAGCCTCTGGCTACACCTTC
cdr3_aa: CASSTGVASGYTF

j_call: TRBJ2-3
v_call: TRBV5-5
d_call: TRBD2
clone_size: -
cdr3_nt: TGTGCCAGCAGCGCTAGACTAGCGGGAGCGGCAGATACGCAGTATTTT
cdr3_aa: CASSARLAGAADTQYF

j_call: TRBJ2-1
v_call: TRBV4-3
d_call: TRBD1
clone_size: few
cdr3_nt: TGCGCCAGCAGTCCCCTTACAGGGGGCGAGTTAAGTGAGCAGTTCTTC
cdr3_aa: CASSPLTGGELSEQFF

j_call: TRBJ2-3
v_call: TRBV7-3
d_call: TRBD2
clone_size: few
cdr3_nt: TGTGCCAGCAGCCCAGGGGCCAGGACTAGCGCAGATACGCAGTATTTT
cdr3_aa: CASSPGARTSADTQYF

j_call: TRBJ2-3
v_call: TRBV5-5
d_call: TRBD2
clone_size: -
cdr3_nt: TGTGCCAGCAGCTCGAGGACTAGCGGGAGTGGTGATACGCAGTATTTT
cdr3_aa: CASSSRTSGSGDTQYF

j_call: TRBJ2-5
v_call: TRBV4-1
d_call: TRBD2
clone_size: -
cdr3_nt: TGCGCCAGCAGCCAAGTGCCAGCGGGGGGGCAGGAGACCCAGTACTTC
cdr3_aa: CASSQVPAGGQETQYF

j_call: TRBJ2-1
v_call: TRBV28
d_call: TRBD2
clone_size: few
cdr3_nt: TGTGCCAGCAGTTTACGATGGTTGCGGGGGGGCTCCTACAATGAGCAGTTCTTC
cdr3_aa: CASSLRWLRGGSYNEQFF

j_call: TRBJ2-1
v_call: TRBV19
d_call: -
clone_size: -
cdr3_nt: TGTGCCAGTAGTGGGACGGCGGGATACAATGAGCAGTTCTTC
cdr3_aa: CASSGTAGYNEQFF

j_call: TRBJ2-3
v_call: TRBV6-1
d_call: -
clone_size: -
cdr3_nt: TGTGCCAGCACAGGGGTCGTTACTAGCACAGATATGCAGTATTTT
cdr3_aa: CASTGVVTSTDMQYF

j_call: TRBJ2-3
v_call: TRBV7-9
d_call: TRBD2
clone_size: few
cdr3_nt: TGTGCCAGCAGCCAAACGACTAGCGGTACAGATACGCAGTATTTT
cdr3_aa: CASSQTTSGTDTQYF

j_call: TRBJ1-5
v_call: TRBV12-3/TRBV12-4
d_call: -
clone_size: -
cdr3_nt: TGTGCCAGCAGTTTAGATGTGGGGGCCGGCAATCAGCCCCAGCATTTT
cdr3_aa: CASSLDVGAGNQPQHF

j_call: TRBJ2-7
v_call: TRBV14
d_call: -
clone_size: -
cdr3_nt: TGTGCCAGCAGCCAAGATCAGGCCCGCGAGCAGTACTTC
cdr3_aa: CASSQDQAREQYF

j_call: TRBJ1-2
v_call: TRBV28
d_call: -
clone_size: -
cdr3_nt: TGTGCCAGCAGTTTAAACCACCCCGGGGGCTATGGCTACACCTTC
cdr3_aa: CASSLNHPGGYGYTF

j_call: TRBJ1-2
v_call: TRBV19
d_call: -
clone_size: -
cdr3_nt: TGTGCCAGTAGTATGGGGAGACAGGCCTCATCCTATGGCTACACCTTC
cdr3_aa: CASSMGRQASSYGYTF

j_call: TRBJ1-6
v_call: TRBV10-2
d_call: TRBD1
clone_size: -
cdr3_nt: TGCGCCAGCAGTGAGTCCGTGGACAGGGTGAATTCACCCCTCCACTTT
cdr3_aa: CASSESVDRVNSPLHF

j_call: TRBJ1-3
v_call: TRBV6-6
d_call: -
clone_size: many
cdr3_nt: TGTGCCAGCAGAGCCCCTTGGGAGTTTGGAAACACCATATATTTT
cdr3_aa: CASRAPWEFGNTIYF

j_call: TRBJ2-2
v_call: TRBV12-3/TRBV12-4
d_call: -
clone_size: many
cdr3_nt: TGTGCCAGCAGTTTATCTGCGACCGGGGAGCTGTTTTTT
cdr3_aa: CASSLSATGELFF

j_call: TRBJ1-2
v_call: TRBV28
d_call: -
clone_size: -
cdr3_nt: TGTGCCAGCAGCCCAAGGGGGAGCTATGGCTACACCTTC
cdr3_aa: CASSPRGSYGYTF

j_call: TRBJ1-2
v_call: TRBV28
d_call: -
clone_size: -
cdr3_nt: TGTGCCAGCAGTTTATCTACCAGAGGCTATGGCTACACCTTC
cdr3_aa: CASSLSTRGYGYTF

j_call: TRBJ2-7
v_call: TRBV15
d_call: -
clone_size: -
cdr3_nt: TGTGCCACCAGCAGAGATAGGGCAGAACCAAGCTCCTACGAGCAGTACTTC
cdr3_aa: CATSRDRAEPSSYEQYF

j_call: TRBJ2-7
v_call: TRBV15
d_call: -
clone_size: -
cdr3_nt: TGTGCCACCAGCAGAGATGGTTGGATCCAGCAGTACTTC
cdr3_aa: CATSRDGWIQQYF

j_call: TRBJ2-3
v_call: TRBV28
d_call: -
clone_size: -
cdr3_nt: TGTGCCAGCAGTTGGTATGGGAACCGGCCCGCAGATACGCAGTATTTT
cdr3_aa: CASSWYGNRPADTQYF

j_call: TRBJ2-1
v_call: TRBV12-3/TRBV12-4
d_call: TRBD2
clone_size: few
cdr3_nt: TGTGCCAGCAGAGCTAGCGGAGGGAAGGGCAATGAGCAGTTCTTC
cdr3_aa: CASRASGGKGNEQFF

j_call: TRBJ1-5
v_call: TRBV29-1
d_call: -
clone_size: once
cdr3_nt: TGCAGCGCAAAAAAAAATGATGATCAGCCCCAGCATTTT
cdr3_aa: CSAKKNDDQPQHF

j_call: TRBJ1-2
v_call: TRBV5-1
d_call: -
clone_size: -
cdr3_nt: TGCGCCAGCAGCATAAACAGGGCCCCAGACAGGCCTGGCTACACCTTC
cdr3_aa: CASSINRAPDRPGYTF

j_call: TRBJ2-4
v_call: TRBV5-5
d_call: -
clone_size: once
cdr3_nt: TGTGCCAGCAGTCGGGGTCCCCCAAACATTCAGTACTTC
cdr3_aa: CASSRGPPNIQYF

j_call: TRBJ2-2
v_call: TRBV5-4
d_call: -
clone_size: few
cdr3_nt: TGTGCCAGCAGTCCCGATCTGGCGAACACCGGGGAGCTGTTTTTT
cdr3_aa: CASSPDLANTGELFF

j_call: TRBJ1-2
v_call: TRBV7-2
d_call: TRBD1
clone_size: many
cdr3_nt: TGTGCCAGCAGCTTAGATTCAGGGACAGGGATCTATGGCTACACCTTC
cdr3_aa: CASSLDSGTGIYGYTF

j_call: TRBJ1-1
v_call: TRBV11-2
d_call: -
clone_size: -
cdr3_nt: TGTGCCAGCATCTCGGGGCGGGGATACACTGAAGCTTTCTTT
cdr3_aa: CASISGRGYTEAFF

j_call: TRBJ1-1
v_call: TRBV12-3/TRBV12-4
d_call: -
clone_size: few
cdr3_nt: TGTGCCAGCACCCTGCGGGTGAACACTGAAGCTTTCTTT
cdr3_aa: CASTLRVNTEAFF

j_call: TRBJ1-1
v_call: TRBV19
d_call: -
clone_size: few
cdr3_nt: TGTGCCAGCTCCGAGGGCGAGAACACTGAAGCTTTCTTT
cdr3_aa: CASSEGENTEAFF

j_call: TRBJ2-1
v_call: TRBV28
d_call: -
clone_size: -
cdr3_nt: TGTGCCAGCAGTCCTCGCCAGCGGAGAGGGACCTACAATGAGCAGTTCTTC
cdr3_aa: CASSPRQRRGTYNEQFF

j_call: TRBJ1-5
v_call: TRBV28
d_call: -
clone_size: -
cdr3_nt: TGTGCCAGCAGCTACCCCCACAGCGCCATGGGGCCCCAGCATTTT
cdr3_aa: CASSYPHSAMGPQHF

j_call: TRBJ2-7
v_call: TRBV5-1
d_call: TRBD1
clone_size: -
cdr3_nt: TGCGCCAGCAGCCCACAGGGGGTCTCCTACGAGCAGTACTTC
cdr3_aa: CASSPQGVSYEQYF

j_call: TRBJ2-7
v_call: TRBV12-3/TRBV12-4
d_call: -
clone_size: many
cdr3_nt: TGTGCCAGCAGGACCGGGACTTCAAGCTCCTACGAGCAGTACTTC
cdr3_aa: CASRTGTSSSYEQYF

j_call: TRBJ1-1
v_call: TRBV7-9
d_call: -
clone_size: -
cdr3_nt: TGTGCCAGCAGCTTAGAATGGGTCCTGGCCACTGAAGCTTTCTTT
cdr3_aa: CASSLEWVLATEAFF

j_call: TRBJ1-6
v_call: TRBV27
d_call: -
clone_size: few
cdr3_nt: TGTGCCAGCAGTTTATCCCCGTTAGGGCGGAGTTCACCCCTCCACTTT
cdr3_aa: CASSLSPLGRSSPLHF

j_call: TRBJ2-7
v_call: TRBV7-6
d_call: TRBD2
clone_size: -
cdr3_nt: TGTGCCGCGGGGGACGAGCAGTACTTC
cdr3_aa: CAAGDEQYF